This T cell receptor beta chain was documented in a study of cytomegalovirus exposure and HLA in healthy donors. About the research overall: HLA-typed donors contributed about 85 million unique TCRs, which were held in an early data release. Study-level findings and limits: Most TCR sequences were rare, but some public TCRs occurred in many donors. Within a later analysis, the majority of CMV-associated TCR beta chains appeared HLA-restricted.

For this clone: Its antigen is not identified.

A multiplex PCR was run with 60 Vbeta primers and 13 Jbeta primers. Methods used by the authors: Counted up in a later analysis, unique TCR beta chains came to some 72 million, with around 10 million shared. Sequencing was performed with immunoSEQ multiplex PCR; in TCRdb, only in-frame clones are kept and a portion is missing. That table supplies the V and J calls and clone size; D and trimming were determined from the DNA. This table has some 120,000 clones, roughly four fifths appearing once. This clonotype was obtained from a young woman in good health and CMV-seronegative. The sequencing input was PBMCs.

CDR3 DNA: TGTGCCAGTAGTATAGGAGATGAGGGCTCCTATAATTCACCCCTCCACTTT. Amino acid sequence: CASSIGDEGSYNSPLHF. The chain uses TRBV19 and TRBJ1-6; D remains unclear. The CDR3 has 17 amino acids. V gave up 1 base and J gave up 0 bases, with 10 bases separating them. Germline V gives CDR1 LNHDA, CDR2 SQIVND (reference sequence).